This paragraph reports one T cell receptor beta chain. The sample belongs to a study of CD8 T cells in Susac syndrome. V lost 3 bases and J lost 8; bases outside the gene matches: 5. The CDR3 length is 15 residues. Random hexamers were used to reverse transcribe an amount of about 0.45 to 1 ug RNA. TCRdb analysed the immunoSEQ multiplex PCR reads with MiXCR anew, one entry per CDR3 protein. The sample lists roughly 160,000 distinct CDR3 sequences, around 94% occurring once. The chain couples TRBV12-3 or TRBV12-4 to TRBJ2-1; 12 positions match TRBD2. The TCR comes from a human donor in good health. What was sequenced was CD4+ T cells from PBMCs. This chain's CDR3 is CASSFRTSGVDEQFF. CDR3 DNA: TGTGCCAGCAGTTTCCGGACTAGCGGGGTTGATGAGCAGTTCTTC.